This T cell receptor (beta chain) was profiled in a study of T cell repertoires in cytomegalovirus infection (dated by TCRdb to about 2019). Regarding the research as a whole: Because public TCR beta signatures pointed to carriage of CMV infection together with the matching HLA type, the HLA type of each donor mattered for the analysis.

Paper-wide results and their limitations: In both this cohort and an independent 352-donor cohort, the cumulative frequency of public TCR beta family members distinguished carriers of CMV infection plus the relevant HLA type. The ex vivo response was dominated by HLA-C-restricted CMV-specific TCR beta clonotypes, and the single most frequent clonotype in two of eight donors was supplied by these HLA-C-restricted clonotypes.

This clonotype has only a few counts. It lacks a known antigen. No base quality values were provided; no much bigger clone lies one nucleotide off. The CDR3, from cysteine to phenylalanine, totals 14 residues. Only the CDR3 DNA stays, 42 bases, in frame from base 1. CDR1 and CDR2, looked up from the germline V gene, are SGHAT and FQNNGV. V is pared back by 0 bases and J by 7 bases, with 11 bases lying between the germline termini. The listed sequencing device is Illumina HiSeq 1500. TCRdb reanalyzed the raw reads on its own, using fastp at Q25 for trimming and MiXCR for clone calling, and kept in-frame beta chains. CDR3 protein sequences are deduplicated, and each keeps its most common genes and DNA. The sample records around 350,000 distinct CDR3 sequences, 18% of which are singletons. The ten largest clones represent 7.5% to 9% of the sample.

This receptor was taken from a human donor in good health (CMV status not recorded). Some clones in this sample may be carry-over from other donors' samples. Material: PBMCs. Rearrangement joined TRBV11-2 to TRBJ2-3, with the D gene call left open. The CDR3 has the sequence CASSLDPGSNTQYF. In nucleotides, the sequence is TGTGCCAGCAGCTTAGATCCAGGATCCAATACGCAGTATTTT.